Each of the 25 T cell receptor beta chains below was sequenced from the same sample in a study of CD4 T cells in relation to SARS-CoV-2 and coronaviruses. No antigen has been assigned to these receptors. Libraries were prepared by immunoSEQ multiplex PCR; TCRdb keeps only in-frame clonotypes and omits some of them. The sample records 40,000 or so clones, 82% being singletons. Sequenced material: naive CD4+ T cells from PBMCs, cultured in vitro. Subset in this sample: naive CD4+ T cells isolated by negative enrichment. These receptors were obtained from an adult with COVID-19.

The chain has TRBV5-6 and TRBJ1-1; 9 bases match TRBD1. The CDR3 extends over 16 amino acids. CDR1 and CDR2 from the germline V gene are SGHDT and YYEEEE. The trim removed 4 bases at V and 4 bases at J, leaving 11 bases unmatched. Written as DNA, the CDR3 is TGTGCCAGCAGCGGAGGGACAGGGAAATGGGTCACTGAAGCTTTCTTT. Amino acids: CASSGGTGKWVTEAFF.

The V call is TRBV28, the J call TRBJ2-1; tentative D call: TRBD2 (6 bases). The CDR3 contains 13 residues. With 7 bases removed from V and 5 bases from J, the gap between germline ends came to 12 bases. Germline V CDR1 and CDR2: MDHEN, SYDVKM. The CDR3 protein is CASILATDNEQFF. DNA for the CDR3: TGTGCCAGCATTCTAGCGACCGACAATGAGCAGTTCTTC. Combining the CDR3 with reference TRBV28 and TRBJ2-1 gives the whole variable domain DVKVTQSSRYLVKRTGEKVFLECVQDMDHENMFWYRQDPGLGLRLIYFSYDVKMKEKGDIPEGYSVSREKKERFSLILESASTNQTSMYLCASILATDNEQFFGPGTRLTVL.

This clone was seen a single time. The rearrangement links TRBV5-1 to TRBJ2-1; 10 positions agree with TRBD2. CDR3 length equals 16 residues. Germline lookup yields CDR1 SGHRS and CDR2 YFSETQ. V lost 0 bases to trimming and J lost 6 bases; unmatched junction nucleotides: 6. CDR3 residues: CASSLEISGRSNEQFF. The CDR3 nucleotides read TGCGCCAGCAGCTTGGAAATTAGCGGGAGGTCCAATGAGCAGTTCTTC. The full variable domain, completed using reference TRBV5-1 and TRBJ2-1, is KAGVTQTPRYLIKTRGQQVTLSCSPISGHRSVSWYQQTPGQGLQFLFEYFSETQRNKGNFPGRFSGRQFSNSRSEMNVSTLELGDSALYLCASSLEISGRSNEQFFGPGTRLTVL.

This chain joins TRBV5-5 and TRBJ1-1; D is uncertain. Germline V gene lookup returns CDR1 SGHKS and CDR2 YYEKEE (reference sequence). The CDR3 spans 14 residues. Trimming shortened V by 4 bases and J by 1 base, and 11 bases separated the two germline ends. CDR3 bases: TGTGCCAGCAGCGCGACACCAAGGAACACTGAAGCTTTCTTT. Amino acids: CASSATPRNTEAFF.

The chain is built from TRBV19 and TRBJ2-4; 7 bases map to TRBD1. Germline CDR1 LNHDA, CDR2 SQIVND (reference sequence). The V gene end was trimmed by 2 bases and the J gene end by 5 bases; junction bases not matched to a gene: 9. CDR3 length: 16 amino acids. The CDR3 region is CASSILGTENENIQYF. CDR3 DNA: TGTGCCAGTAGTATACTCGGGACAGAGAATGAAAACATTCAGTACTTC.

This clone has a single count. The CDR3 region is CASGPGGPSSYNEQFF. Here the CDR3 DNA reads TGTGCCAGCGGCCCCGGCGGGCCTAGCTCCTACAATGAGCAGTTCTTC. The gene calls are TRBV5-4 and TRBJ2-1, with a weak D call TRBD2 (5 bases). V lost 7 bases, J lost 0 bases, and 17 bases lay in between. Germline V gene data show CDR1 as SGHNT and CDR2 as YYREEE (reference sequence). CDR3 length equals 16 residues.

This clone was seen only a few times. This chain uses TRBV6-5 with TRBJ1-2; weak D call: TRBD1 (6 bases). The CDR3 totals 13 residues. Per germline, CDR1 MNHEY and CDR2 SVGAGI. Between the trimmed V and J ends, which lost 7 bases and 7 bases, there was a span of 16 bases. The CDR3, as DNA: TGTGCCAGCACCCGCGGGGGCGCGATTGGCTACACCTTC. Encoded protein: CASTRGGAIGYTF.

J is TRBJ2-3 and V is TRBV28; D is uncertain. Germline values: CDR1 MDHEN, CDR2 SYDVKM. The CDR3 is 14 amino acids. The ends were cut back, 5 bases at V and 6 bases at J, with 15 bases in the middle. The CDR3 here is CASSRFRTADTQYF. The CDR3 coding sequence is TGTGCCAGCAGTAGATTCCGGACGGCCGATACGCAGTATTTT.

The chain recombines TRBV9 with TRBJ2-3; TRBD2 matches 10 bases. J was trimmed by 5 bases and V by 0 bases; bases with no gene match: 6. CDR3 size: 16 residues. Germline CDR1 is SGDLS and CDR2 is YYNGEE. The CDR3 spells CASSVVSAGGQDTQYF. CDR3 nucleotides: TGTGCCAGCAGCGTAGTTTCAGCGGGAGGGCAAGATACGCAGTATTTT.

The rearrangement joins TRBV15 to TRBJ2-7, with unresolved D. The CDR3 has 15 amino acids. Germline V gives CDR1 LNHNV, CDR2 YYDKDF (reference sequence). Trimming shortened V by 5 bases and J by 7 bases, and 21 bases separated the two germline ends. This chain's CDR3 is CATSGIYRPPREQYF. The CDR3 nucleotides read TGTGCCACCAGCGGGATTTACCGACCTCCTAGAGAGCAGTACTTC.

The rearrangement joins TRBV7-3 to TRBJ2-1; 9 bases fit TRBD2. Germline trimming cut 5 bases from V and 8 bases from J; bases unmatched to any gene: 13. Germline-derived CDR1 and CDR2 are SGHTA and FQGTGA. This CDR3 has 16 amino acids. This CDR3 is CASSPRSSSGRDEQFF. The CDR3 DNA reads as TGTGCCAGCAGCCCCAGGTCAAGTAGCGGGAGAGATGAGCAGTTCTTC.

The genes are TRBV28 and TRBJ2-3, with D possibly TRBD2 on 6 matching bases. This CDR3 comprises 14 residues. Germline CDR1 MDHEN, CDR2 SYDVKM. Trimming took off 8 bases at V and 1 base at J, with 13 bases between the two ends. DNA for the CDR3: TGTGCCAGCGGAGGGGTACCGGGCACAGATACGCAGTATTTT. Its translation: CASGGVPGTDTQYF. Together with reference TRBV28 and TRBJ2-3, the CDR3 gives the full variable domain: DVKVTQSSRYLVKRTGEKVFLECVQDMDHENMFWYRQDPGLGLRLIYFSYDVKMKEKGDIPEGYSVSREKKERFSLILESASTNQTSMYLCASGGVPGTDTQYFGPGTRLTVL.

This clone was picked up one time. This chain joins TRBV28 and TRBJ2-3; D is possibly TRBD2 (6 bases). The CDR3 contains 13 residues. Germline V gene lookup returns CDR1 MDHEN and CDR2 SYDVKM. V was shortened by 5 bases and J by 5 bases, with 11 bases between the two germline ends. The CDR3 loop is CASSETSRDTQYF. The DNA for the CDR3 is TGTGCCAGCAGTGAGACTAGTCGAGATACGCAGTATTTT.

V is TRBV6-6 and J is TRBJ2-1; possibly TRBD2 for D (6 bases). This CDR3 contains 15 residues. Trimming removed 3 bases at V and 0 bases at J, with 9 bases between. The germline V gene has CDR1 MNHNY and CDR2 SVGAGI (reference sequence). DNA for the CDR3: TGTGCCAGCAGTTATAGCGGTGGCTCCTACAATGAGCAGTTCTTC. Its translation is CASSYSGGSYNEQFF.

This clone was detected only once. The J gene is TRBJ2-3, the V gene TRBV29-1; a possible D gene is TRBD2 (5 bases). Looked up from germline, CDR1 is SQVTM and CDR2 is ANQGSEA. V lost 4 bases, J lost 3 bases, and 8 bases lay in between. The length of the CDR3 is 12 residues. CDR3 sequence (DNA): TGCAGCGTTGGGAGCGGAACAGATACGCAGTATTTT. Translated: CSVGSGTDTQYF.

This clone was seen a few times. V usage is TRBV28 and J usage is TRBJ2-1; TRBD2 agrees at 7 bases. The V gene's germline CDR1 is MDHEN and CDR2 SYDVKM. This CDR3 comprises 17 residues. Unmatched junction bases numbered 15, after V lost 4 bases and J lost 6 bases. CDR3 loop: CASSSPSSGAPSNEQFF. CDR3 nucleotide sequence: TGTGCCAGCAGTTCCCCCTCTAGCGGAGCACCGTCCAATGAGCAGTTCTTC.

J is TRBJ2-3 and V is TRBV25-1, with D possibly matching TRBD2 (6 bases). V dropped 4 bases and J dropped 2 bases, with 16 bases sitting between them. CDR1 MGHDK and CDR2 SYGVNS come from the germline V gene. The CDR3 has 16 amino acids. CDR3 residues: CASSAYSGIITDTQYF. The CDR3 bases are TGTGCCAGCAGTGCCTATAGCGGAATAATCACAGATACGCAGTATTTT.

The rearrangement uses TRBV7-2 and TRBJ2-7; D gene unclear. The germline CDR1 and CDR2 sequences are SGHTA and FQGNSA. CDR3 length equals 11 residues. The V end was cut by 0 bases, the J end by 7 bases, with 4 bases between. Written as DNA, the CDR3 is TGTGCCAGCAGCTTAGCGGTTGAGCAGTACTTC. This gives the protein CASSLAVEQYF.

The chain joins TRBV7-9 to TRBJ2-3; TRBD2 might be the D (5 bases). V was pared by 4 bases and J by 1 base, with 12 bases between. The CDR3 runs to 15 residues. The germline gives CDR1 SEHNR, CDR2 FQNEAQ (reference sequence). Written as DNA, the CDR3 is TGTGCCAGCAGCTCGCAGAGGGTACGCACAGATACGCAGTATTTT. It encodes CASSSQRVRTDTQYF.

The V and J genes are TRBV3-1 (or the pseudogene TRBV3-2) and TRBJ1-3; possible D gene TRBD1, 5 bases. CDR1 and CDR2 (germline): LGHDT, YNNKEL (reference sequence). The length of the CDR3 is 14 residues. V lost 5 bases and J 2 bases, leaving 10 bases between the germline ends. CDR3 bases: TGTGCCAGCAGCATCTGGGGGACTGGAAACACCATATATTTT. It encodes CASSIWGTGNTIYF.

The chain employs TRBV15 and TRBJ2-1; TRBD2 agrees at 7 bases. The CDR3 totals 14 residues. Germline V gene sequence: CDR1 LNHNV, CDR2 YYDKDF (reference sequence). With V trimmed by 5 bases and J by 4 bases, 5 bases remained unmatched. CDR3 sequence reads: CATSSRAGYNEQFF. The CDR3 DNA is TGTGCCACCAGCTCTCGAGCGGGATACAATGAGCAGTTCTTC.

This clone appeared a few times. The gene calls are TRBV19 and TRBJ2-7, with 10 bases that match TRBD2. The CDR3 contains 15 residues. V was pared by 7 bases and J by 1 base, with 7 bases of the junction left unmatched. CDR1 and CDR2 (germline): LNHDA, SQIVND (reference sequence). The CDR3 bases are TGTGCCAGTACCCCTAGAGCGGGAGGGTCCTACGAGCAGTACTTC. Translated: CASTPRAGGSYEQYF. Full variable domain (missing parts from reference TRBV19 and TRBJ2-7): DGGITQSPKYLFRKEGQNVTLSCEQNLNHDAMYWYRQDPGQGLRLIYYSQIVNDFQKGDIAEGYSVSREKKESFPLTVTSAQKNPTAFYLCASTPRAGGSYEQYFGPGTRLTVT.

The CDR3 DNA is TGTGCCAGCAGTAAGACTAGCGGGAGAGGACCGGGGGCCAACGTCCTGACTTTC. Protein sequence: CASSKTSGRGPGANVLTF. This chain connects TRBV27 to TRBJ2-6; 12 nucleotides match TRBD2. Unmatched junction bases numbered 9, after V lost 5 bases and J lost 4 bases. Germline V gene sequence: CDR1 MNHEY, CDR2 SMNVEV (reference sequence). The CDR3 covers 18 residues. Full variable domain (missing parts from reference TRBV27 and TRBJ2-6): EAQVTQNPRYLITVTGKKLTVTCSQNMNHEYMSWYRQDPGLGLRQIYYSMNVEVTDKGDVPEGYKVSRKEKRNFPLILESPSPNQTSLYFCASSKTSGRGPGANVLTFGAGSRLTVL.

This chain uses TRBV3-1 (or the pseudogene TRBV3-2) with TRBJ2-1; D is possibly TRBD1 or TRBD2 (6 bases each). Germline-derived CDR1 and CDR2 are LGHDT and YNNKEL (reference sequence). The CDR3 runs 15 residues. V lost 2 bases and J lost 15, with 23 bases in between. The CDR3: CASSQRTPEGGGPFF. The DNA for the CDR3 is TGTGCCAGCAGCCAAAGGACTCCGGAGGGGGGCGGGCCGTTCTTC.

This clone was counted only a few times. A junction boundary mismatches the germline segment, possibly from a read error. This chain links TRBV7-9 with TRBJ2-1; 8 bases are shared with TRBD2. The length of the CDR3 is 16 residues. Germline CDR1 SEHNR, CDR2 FQNEAQ (reference sequence). The CDR3 loop is CASRLAGWSSYNEQFF. The DNA of the CDR3 is TGTGCCAGCAGATTAGCGGGATGGAGCTCCTACAATGAGCAGTTCTTC.